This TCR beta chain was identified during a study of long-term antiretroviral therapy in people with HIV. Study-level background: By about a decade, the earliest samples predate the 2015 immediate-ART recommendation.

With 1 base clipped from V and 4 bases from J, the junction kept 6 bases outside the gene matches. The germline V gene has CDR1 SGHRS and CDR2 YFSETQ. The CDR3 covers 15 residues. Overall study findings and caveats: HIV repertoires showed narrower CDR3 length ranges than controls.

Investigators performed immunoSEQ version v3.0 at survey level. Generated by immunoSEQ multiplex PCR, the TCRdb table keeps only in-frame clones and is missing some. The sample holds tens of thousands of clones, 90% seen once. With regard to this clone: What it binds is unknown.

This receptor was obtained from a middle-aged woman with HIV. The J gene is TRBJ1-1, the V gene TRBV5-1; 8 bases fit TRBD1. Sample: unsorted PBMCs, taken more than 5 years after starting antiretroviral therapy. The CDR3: CASSLTGGSGTEAFF. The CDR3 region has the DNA TGCGCCAGCAGCTTGACAGGGGGATCGGGCACTGAAGCTTTCTTT. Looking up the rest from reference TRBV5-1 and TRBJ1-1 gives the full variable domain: KAGVTQTPRYLIKTRGQQVTLSCSPISGHRSVSWYQQTPGQGLQFLFEYFSETQRNKGNFPGRFSGRQFSNSRSEMNVSTLELGDSALYLCASSLTGGSGTEAFFGQGTRLTVV.